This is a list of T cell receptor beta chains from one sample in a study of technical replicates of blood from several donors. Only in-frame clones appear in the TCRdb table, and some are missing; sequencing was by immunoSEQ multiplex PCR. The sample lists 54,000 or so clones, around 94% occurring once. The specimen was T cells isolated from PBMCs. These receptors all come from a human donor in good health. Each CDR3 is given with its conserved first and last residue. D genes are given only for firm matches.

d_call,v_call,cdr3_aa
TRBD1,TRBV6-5,CASSIGGRVEKLFF
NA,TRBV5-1,CASRTDPGGNQPQHF
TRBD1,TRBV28,CATAGTVYWETQYF
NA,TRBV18,CASSPVTVNTEAFF
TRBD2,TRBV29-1,CSVAELAGGDTQYF
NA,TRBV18,CASSLIRGETQYF
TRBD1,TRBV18,CASSRGQGGDTGELFF
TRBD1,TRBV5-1,CASSTTGGDYGYTF
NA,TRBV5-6,CASSIRDTGELFF
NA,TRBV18,CASSPAFRELSTEAFF
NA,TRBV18,CASSLNDLYQETQYF
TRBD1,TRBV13,CASSSMDREFPGELFF
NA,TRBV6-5,CASSYVGSGSDTQYF
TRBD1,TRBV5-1,CASSIWGTGDEKLFF
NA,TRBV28,CASSLSFIRKQGQNFQETQYF
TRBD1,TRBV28,CASTSDRATDTQYF
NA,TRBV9,CASSLGASNEQFF
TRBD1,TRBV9,CASSLEPGTVNSPLHF
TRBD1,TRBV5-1,CASSAGTVMETQYF
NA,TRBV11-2,CASSPGTYEQYF
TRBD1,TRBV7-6,CASSLTGGQGDGYTF
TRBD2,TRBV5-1,CASSSWGLAGDEQFF
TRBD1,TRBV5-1,CASRVGQENTGELFF
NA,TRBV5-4,CASSMYGTQNQPQHF
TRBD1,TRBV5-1,CASSDGQGARYEKLFF
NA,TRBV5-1,CASRTGGEAFF
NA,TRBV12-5,CASGYVDGVEAFF
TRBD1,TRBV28,CASSDRVEQYF
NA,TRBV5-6,CASSLRYRANTEAFF
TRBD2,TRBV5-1,CASSTFLSGGADTQYF
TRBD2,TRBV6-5,CASRSPSGSSYEQYF
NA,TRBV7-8,CASSLAAGRNEKLFF
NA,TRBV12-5,CASGSGTFLSSYNEQFF
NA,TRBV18,CASSQYRRAPGAGELFF
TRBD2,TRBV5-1,CASSPVAGGITDTQYF
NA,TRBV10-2,CASIGTRANTEAFF
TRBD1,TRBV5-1,CASSLQGASGNTIYF
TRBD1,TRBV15,CATSRGQGARYF
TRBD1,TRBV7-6,CASSYRQGQNQPQHF
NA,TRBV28,CASSLWQRGSYGYTF
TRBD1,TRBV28,CASSLLEGASVRGAFF